This T cell receptor (beta chain) was profiled in a study of T-cell memory formation after mild COVID-19. V was pared by 6 bases and J by 8 bases, with 24 bases of the junction left unmatched. CDR3 size: 18 residues. Germline V gene data show CDR1 as MNHNY and CDR2 as SVGAGI (reference sequence). This clonotype was picked up a small number of times. Libraries for TCRalpha and TCRbeta carried sample barcodes and unique molecular identifiers via 5'RACE. TCRdb fed the 5' RACE reads into MiXCR, producing one record per CDR3 protein. The sample includes some 130,000 distinct CDR3 sequences, 5% to 6.5% of them seen just once.

The sequence was obtained from an adult woman who had mild COVID-19 (a few samples of this study predate the infection). Cell type and time point are not known. J is TRBJ1-2 and V is TRBV6-6; 7 nucleotides agree with TRBD1. Source material: PBMCs or a T cell subset sorted from them (not recorded which). The CDR3 sequence is CASRNTGGDSILVYGYTF. The DNA of the CDR3 is TGTGCCAGCAGGAACACCGGCGGGGACAGTATCCTCGTATACGGCTACACCTTC.